This T cell receptor beta chain was documented in a study of T-cell reconstitution after alpha-beta-depleted transplantation in children. The germline V and J ends were trimmed by 0 bases and 3 bases, with 11 bases remaining between them. The CDR3 covers 15 residues. Germline CDR1 is SGHRS and CDR2 is YFSETQ. This clonotype was counted many times. Unique molecular identifiers were built into the TCRbeta library. TCRdb re-called the PCR reads through MiXCR, storing one row per CDR3 protein. The sample lists some 240,000 distinct CDR3 sequences; more than 7.5% were seen once. The sample here was PBMCs from the stem cell graft donor, taken from the stem cell graft. This receptor was obtained from a human donor who donated a stem cell graft to a child with SCID. V and J are TRBV5-1 and TRBJ2-3, with D tentatively TRBD2 (6 bases). CDR3 nucleotide sequence: TGCGCCAGCAGCTTGGGTCAGGGAGGAACAGATACGCAGTATTTT. Residues: CASSLGQGGTDTQYF.